The 27 T cell receptor beta chains below all came from one sample that was sequenced in a study of T cells after yellow fever vaccination. In TCRdb, the 5' RACE reads were re-called with MiXCR into one record per CDR3 protein. The sample contains more than 450,000 distinct CDR3 sequences, around a fifth of which appear only once. The sequencing used PBMCs, collected about 21 days after the first yellow fever vaccination. Every receptor here comes from a man aged 18 to 30 who received the YFV17D yellow fever vaccine.

This clonotype was picked up a small number of times. For the CDR3, the DNA is TGTGCCAGCAGCCACCCTTACGGCACCCTTATCTACGAGCAGTACTTC. It is translated as CASSHPYGTLIYEQYF. The chain combines TRBV6-2 or TRBV6-3 with TRBJ2-7; D uncertain. Germline CDR1 is MNHEY and CDR2 is SVGEGT. CDR3 size: 16 residues. The V gene lost 6 bases and the J gene lost 3 bases, with 21 bases spanning the gap.

CDR3 in amino acids: CSARQGSNTGELFF. Here the CDR3 DNA reads TGCAGTGCAAGACAGGGGTCGAACACCGGGGAGCTGTTTTTT. The chain links TRBV20-1 to TRBJ2-2, with TRBD1 identical over 8 bases. The CDR3 length is 14 residues. The V segment lost 6 bases and the J segment 0 bases; nucleotides outside the gene matches: 3. Germline assignment: CDR1 DFQATT and CDR2 SNEGSKA (reference sequence).

The J gene is TRBJ2-1, the V gene TRBV6-1; TRBD2 is a possible D gene (6 bases). This CDR3 is 14 amino acids long. Germline V gives CDR1 MNHNS, CDR2 SASEGT. Trimming cost V 7 bases and J 4 bases, with 14 bases left between them. The CDR3 loop is CASTLQEGYNEQFF. The CDR3 DNA follows: TGTGCCAGCACCCTACAGGAGGGATACAATGAGCAGTTCTTC.

In its sample, this clonotype was seen a few times. The genes are TRBV4-3 and TRBJ2-5, with D possibly being TRBD1 or TRBD2 (7 bases each). Germline V gives CDR1 LGHNA, CDR2 YSLEER. Trimming stripped 0 bases from V and 2 bases from J, with 16 bases between. This CDR3 has 17 residues. The CDR3 coding sequence is TGCGCCAGCAGCCAAGAGGCCAGGGGGGACTATCAAGAGACCCAGTACTTC. Protein: CASSQEARGDYQETQYF.

This clonotype came up a few times. The CDR3: CASSLGTGLQDTDTQYF. Here the CDR3 DNA reads TGCGCCAGCAGCTTGGGAACGGGGCTACAGGACACAGATACGCAGTATTTT. The rearrangement links TRBV5-1 to TRBJ2-3; D might be TRBD1 or TRBD2, each matching 5 bases. Trimming took off 0 bases at V and 2 bases at J, with 16 bases between the two ends. Germline V lookup: CDR1 SGHRS, CDR2 YFSETQ. The CDR3 totals 17 residues. The full variable domain, completed using reference TRBV5-1 and TRBJ2-3, is KAGVTQTPRYLIKTRGQQVTLSCSPISGHRSVSWYQQTPGQGLQFLFEYFSETQRNKGNFPGRFSGRQFSNSRSEMNVSTLELGDSALYLCASSLGTGLQDTDTQYFGPGTRLTVL.

This clonotype was counted between two and nine times. The rearrangement links TRBV7-9 to TRBJ2-2; no clear D. This CDR3 spans 15 amino acids. Germline CDR1 and CDR2: SEHNR and FQNEAQ (reference sequence). V was pared by 1 base and J by 2 bases, with 8 bases between. Here the CDR3 reads CASSLVWPNTGELFF. CDR3 sequence (DNA): TGTGCCAGCAGCTTAGTTTGGCCTAACACCGGGGAGCTGTTTTTT.

The chain combines TRBV19 with TRBJ1-1, with 9 bases matching TRBD1. V lost 6 bases, J lost 4 bases, and 6 bases stayed unmatched. From germline, CDR1 is LNHDA and CDR2 SQIVND (reference sequence). CDR3 length: 14 residues. Here the CDR3 reads CASRHTGGGTEAFF. CDR3 DNA: TGTGCCAGTAGACATACAGGGGGCGGCACTGAAGCTTTCTTT.

The sample holds a few counts of this clonotype. The genes are TRBV18 and TRBJ1-5; possible D gene TRBD1, 5 bases. This CDR3 spans 15 amino acids. Trimming cost V 3 bases and J 0 bases, with 9 bases left between them. CDR1 and CDR2 (germline): KGHSH, LQKENI. The DNA of the CDR3 is TGTGCCAGCTCACCGGCAGGGCATAGCAATCAGCCCCAGCATTTT. This codes for CASSPAGHSNQPQHF.

In its sample, this clonotype was seen many times. V gene TRBV5-6 combines with J gene TRBJ2-5; the match to TRBD2 covers 11 bases. CDR1 is SGHDT and CDR2 is YYEEEE in the germline V gene. The CDR3 has 14 amino acids. V gave up 4 bases and J gave up 9 bases; unmatched junction bases: 8. CDR3: CASSQTSGVGPQYF. The CDR3 DNA reads as TGTGCCAGCAGCCAGACTAGCGGGGTCGGGCCCCAGTACTTC.

This CDR3 is CASSQSEPANQPQHF. DNA of the CDR3: TGCGCCAGCAGTCAATCCGAGCCCGCCAATCAGCCCCAGCATTTT. The gene calls are TRBV23-1 and TRBJ1-5, with unresolved D. TRBV23-1 falls under the ORF class, with uncertain function. The CDR3 covers 15 residues. The V and J ends lost 0 bases and 3 bases respectively, with 9 bases between them.

The chain is built from TRBV27 and TRBJ2-2; the D is unclear. The CDR3 runs 14 residues. The V gene's germline CDR1 is MNHEY and CDR2 SMNVEV (reference sequence). V was trimmed by 3 bases and J by 9 bases, leaving 14 bases between them. CDR3 DNA: TGTGCCAGCAGTTTGCCCGACCCATCCCGGGAGCTGTTTTTT. Protein sequence: CASSLPDPSRELFF.

V usage is TRBV20-1 and J usage is TRBJ2-4; D unclear. This CDR3 has 14 residues. The germline V gene encodes CDR1 DFQATT and CDR2 SNEGSKA (reference sequence). Trimming cost V 5 bases and J 0 bases, with 11 bases left between them. The CDR3 sequence is CSASKTVAKNIQYF. CDR3 bases: TGCAGTGCTTCTAAAACGGTAGCCAAAAACATTCAGTACTTC.

This clonotype was seen a handful of times. The rearrangement joins TRBV9 to TRBJ1-3; weak D call: TRBD1 (6 bases). The ends were cut back, 0 bases at V and 1 base at J, with 8 bases in the middle. The germline V gene encodes CDR1 SGDLS and CDR2 YYNGEE. The CDR3 contains 15 residues. CDR3 nucleotides: TGTGCCAGCAGCGTAGGGACAGCGTCTGGAAACACCATATATTTT. It translates to CASSVGTASGNTIYF.

The chain has TRBV3-1 and TRBJ2-3; D remains ambiguous. The CDR3 runs to 12 residues. Germline V gene sequence: CDR1 LGHDT, CDR2 YNNKEL (reference sequence). Trimming removed 2 bases from V and 4 bases from J, with 4 bases in between. CDR3 sequence (DNA): TGTGCCAGCAGCCAAAGATCAGATACGCAGTATTTT. Amino acid sequence: CASSQRSDTQYF.

V is TRBV14 and J is TRBJ1-1, with unresolved D. This CDR3 spans 13 amino acids. V was shortened by 4 bases and J by 8 bases, with 14 bases between the two germline ends. CDR1 is SGHDN, CDR2 FVKESK, per germline. The CDR3 here is CASSPRTDGEAFF. The CDR3 DNA is TGTGCCAGCAGCCCGCGGACCGACGGAGAAGCTTTCTTT. The full variable domain, with the rest looked up from reference TRBV14 and TRBJ1-1, is EAGVTQFPSHSVIEKGQTVTLRCDPISGHDNLYWYRRVMGKEIKFLLHFVKESKQDESGMPNNRFLAERTGGTYSTLKVQPAELEDSGVYFCASSPRTDGEAFFGQGTRLTVV.

This clonotype showed up just a few times. This sequence joins TRBV5-1 and TRBJ1-2; D is perhaps TRBD1 (5 bases). This CDR3 spans 15 amino acids. Germline CDR1 is SGHRS and CDR2 is YFSETQ. Between the trimmed V and J ends, which lost 4 bases and 2 bases, there was a span of 15 bases. CDR3 protein: CASSPLGGGNYGYTF. The CDR3 DNA is TGCGCCAGCAGCCCCCTCGGGGGGGGAAACTATGGCTACACCTTC.

V gene TRBV7-2 combines with J gene TRBJ1-1; D gene unclear. The CDR3 has 13 residues. The germline gives CDR1 SGHTA, CDR2 FQGNSA. V was pared by 3 bases and J by 0 bases, with 5 bases between. Here the CDR3 reads CASSFNLNTEAFF. DNA of the CDR3: TGTGCCAGCAGCTTTAATTTGAACACTGAAGCTTTCTTT.

The chain has TRBV7-2 and TRBJ1-1; TRBD1 might be the D (6 bases). The CDR3 is 14 amino acids. The V gene lost 4 bases and the J gene lost 11 bases, with 20 bases spanning the gap. CDR1 and CDR2 (germline): SGHTA, FQGNSA. DNA of the CDR3: TGTGCCAGCAGCTCCCCGGGGGCAGGGAGGGACGCTTTCTTT. Protein sequence: CASSSPGAGRDAFF.

The V call is TRBV7-9, the J call TRBJ2-2, with 8 bases matching TRBD1. Germline values: CDR1 SEHNR, CDR2 FQNEAQ (reference sequence). J lost 7 bases, V lost 7 bases, and 11 bases had no gene match. The CDR3 totals 15 residues. CDR3 amino acids: CASTFWDRPNGELFF. In DNA form, the CDR3 reads TGTGCCAGCACCTTCTGGGACAGGCCCAACGGGGAGCTGTTTTTT.

The chain carries TRBV28 and TRBJ1-6, with D uncertain. Germline CDR1 and CDR2: MDHEN and SYDVKM. There are 12 residues in the CDR3. V lost 4 bases, J lost 5 bases, and 3 bases lay in between. The CDR3 region is CASSSHNSPLHF. DNA of the CDR3: TGTGCCAGCAGTTCTCATAATTCACCCCTCCACTTT.

This chain joins TRBV20-1 and TRBJ1-1, with TRBD1 matching 8 bases. Germline V gene lookup returns CDR1 DFQATT and CDR2 SNEGSKA (reference sequence). Trimming at V came to 1 base and at J to 1 base, leaving 2 bases not matched to a gene. The CDR3 spans 14 residues. CDR3: CSARGDRQNTEAFF. As DNA, the CDR3 is TGCAGTGCTAGAGGGGACAGGCAGAACACTGAAGCTTTCTTT.

The chain recombines TRBV4-2 with TRBJ1-5; D not certain. CDR1 is LGHNA and CDR2 is YNFKEQ in the germline V gene. V was pared by 0 bases and J by 5 bases, with 5 bases between. This CDR3 has 13 amino acids. The CDR3: CASSQDIYQPQHF. CDR3 nucleotide sequence: TGTGCCAGCAGCCAAGACATTTATCAGCCCCAGCATTTT.

The rearrangement joins TRBV6-2 or TRBV6-3 to TRBJ2-6; TRBD1 is a possible D gene (5 bases). The CDR3 length is 15 residues. The germline gives CDR1 MNHEY, CDR2 SVGEGT. Trimming removed 7 bases from V and 0 bases from J, with 10 bases in between. The CDR3 region has the DNA TGTGCCAGCAACCAACAGGTCTCTGGGGCCAACGTCCTGACTTTC. Its translation: CASNQQVSGANVLTF.

This clonotype was seen repeatedly, ten times or more. The germline gene is not matched at one end of the junction; a read error may be the cause. This rearrangement joins TRBV4-3 to TRBJ1-5; D uncertain. The length of the CDR3 is 13 residues. CDR1 and CDR2 from the germline V gene are LGHNA and YSLEER. CDR3 DNA sequence: TGTGCCAGCAGCCAAGATTGGGGTCAGCCCCAGCATTTT. It encodes CASSQDWGQPQHF.

The chain carries TRBV7-2 and TRBJ2-2; TRBD1 aligns across 7 bases. CDR1 is SGHTA and CDR2 is FQGNSA in the germline V gene. V lost 5 bases and J lost 1; bases outside the gene matches: 7. CDR3 length equals 16 residues. CDR3 sequence reads: CASSPGQVVNTGELFF. CDR3 coding DNA: TGTGCCAGCAGCCCAGGACAGGTGGTGAACACCGGGGAGCTGTTTTTT.

The chain has TRBV20-1 and TRBJ2-1; 14 bases line up with TRBD2. V lost 4 bases, J lost 8 bases, and 25 bases stayed unmatched. Germline CDR1 reads DFQATT; CDR2 reads SNEGSKA (reference sequence). The CDR3 spans 21 residues. The DNA for the CDR3 is TGCAGTGCTAAGATTTCCAATAGACTAGCGGGGGGGCCATTTAGTGTTGATGAGCAGTTCTTC. It translates to CSAKISNRLAGGPFSVDEQFF.

This clonotype has only a few counts. The V call is TRBV29-1, the J call TRBJ2-3, with D maybe TRBD2 (6 bases). V was clipped by 7 bases and J by 2 bases, with 16 bases between them. Germline assignment: CDR1 SQVTM and CDR2 ANQGSEA. The CDR3 consists of 14 residues. As DNA, the CDR3 is TGCAGCGCTTGGCGGGACCTATACACAGATACGCAGTATTTT. Translating it yields CSAWRDLYTDTQYF.